This T cell receptor (beta chain) emerged from a study of blood T cells in healthy people across ages. The germline V gene has CDR1 SGHTA and CDR2 FQGTGA. The CDR3 has 15 amino acids. V lost 2 bases to trimming and J lost 8 bases, with 16 bases between them. A second about 7 to 12 cycle PCR used barcoded and J-beta primers. One entry per CDR3 protein, called by TCRdb with MiXCR from the 5' RACE reads. The profile covers hundreds of thousands of distinct CDR3 sequences, with 40% to 50% appearing a single time and nearly 20% taken by the ten largest. The material sequenced was blood. The sequence derives from a man aged 55 to 70 in good health. V and J are TRBV7-3 and TRBJ2-1; possible D gene TRBD1, 6 bases. CDR3 amino acids: CASSLEGVGTDEQFF. The CDR3 DNA reads as TGTGCCAGCAGCTTAGAGGGGGTGGGGACCGATGAGCAGTTCTTC.